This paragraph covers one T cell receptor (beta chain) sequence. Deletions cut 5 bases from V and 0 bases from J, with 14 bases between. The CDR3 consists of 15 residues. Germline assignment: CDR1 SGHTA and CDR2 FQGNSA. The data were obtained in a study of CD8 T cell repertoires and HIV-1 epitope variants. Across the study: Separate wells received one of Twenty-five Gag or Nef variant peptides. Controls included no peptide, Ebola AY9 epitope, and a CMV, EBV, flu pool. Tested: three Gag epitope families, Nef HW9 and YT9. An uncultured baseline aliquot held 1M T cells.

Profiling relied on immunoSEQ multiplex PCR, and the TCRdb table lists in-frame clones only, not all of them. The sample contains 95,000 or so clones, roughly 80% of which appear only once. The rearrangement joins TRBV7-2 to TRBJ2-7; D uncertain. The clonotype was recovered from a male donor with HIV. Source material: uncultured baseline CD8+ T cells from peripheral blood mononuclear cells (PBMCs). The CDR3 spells CASSLIAESSYEQYF. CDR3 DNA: TGTGCCAGCAGCCTTATAGCAGAGAGCTCCTACGAGCAGTACTTC.